This TCR beta chain derives from a study of OX40 agonist ivuxolimab in advanced cancers. Study background: Having had anti-PD-1, anti-PD-L1 or anti-CTLA-4 therapy before was allowed, and approximately 40% had some.

Sequencing was performed with immunoSEQ multiplex PCR; in TCRdb, only in-frame clones are kept and a portion is missing. Of fewer than 95,000 clones in the sample, just under 90% were seen once. The CDR3 has 16 residues. Germline V CDR1 and CDR2: MNHNY, SVGAGI (reference sequence). With 0 bases removed from V and 4 bases from J, the gap between germline ends came to 12 bases. Patients with autoimmune history or systemic immunosuppression were excluded. The V call is TRBV6-6, the J call TRBJ2-2; D gene ambiguous. The receptor was isolated from an adult with an advanced solid tumor such as melanoma, head and neck, liver or kidney cancer. Sequences were derived from CD4+ or CD8+ T cells sorted from blood, sampled in a trial of the OX40 agonist ivuxolimab. The CDR3 region has the DNA TGTGCCAGCAGTTACTCGATTAGCCGACCCACCGGGGAGCTGTTTTTT. It is translated as CASSYSISRPTGELFF.